This TCR beta chain originates from a study of CD8+CD57+ T cells in acquired aplastic anemia. Whole-study context: The DNA of sorted CD4+ and CD8+ cells averaged roughly 3.2 ug.

Patients sequenced had flow cytometry evidence of CD8+CD57+ cell expansion. Regarding this clonotype: Antigen specificity is unknown.

Study-wide results and limits: Patients and controls turned out to have 25 to 35 CD8+ CDR3 sequences in common.

The germline V gene has CDR1 MDHEN and CDR2 SYDVKM. This CDR3 is built from 14 residues. Trimming pared 5 bases from V and 7 bases from J, leaving 18 bases between. For CDR3 and TCR beta VDJ profiling, genomic DNA was the template used. TCRdb re-derived calls from the reads in MiXCR, one entry per CDR3 protein. The sample lists about 200,000 distinct CDR3 sequences, 65% occurring once. V usage is TRBV28 and J usage is TRBJ2-7, with D tentatively TRBD1 or TRBD2 (5 bases each). Sequencing was done on a sample of sorted CD4+, CD8+, or CD8+CD57+ T cells (not recorded which) from PBMCs. The TCR was taken from a human donor with aplastic anemia. DNA for the CDR3: TGTGCCAGCAGTCCGTCCGGGACCCCTAATGAGCAGTACTTC. Amino acid sequence: CASSPSGTPNEQYF.